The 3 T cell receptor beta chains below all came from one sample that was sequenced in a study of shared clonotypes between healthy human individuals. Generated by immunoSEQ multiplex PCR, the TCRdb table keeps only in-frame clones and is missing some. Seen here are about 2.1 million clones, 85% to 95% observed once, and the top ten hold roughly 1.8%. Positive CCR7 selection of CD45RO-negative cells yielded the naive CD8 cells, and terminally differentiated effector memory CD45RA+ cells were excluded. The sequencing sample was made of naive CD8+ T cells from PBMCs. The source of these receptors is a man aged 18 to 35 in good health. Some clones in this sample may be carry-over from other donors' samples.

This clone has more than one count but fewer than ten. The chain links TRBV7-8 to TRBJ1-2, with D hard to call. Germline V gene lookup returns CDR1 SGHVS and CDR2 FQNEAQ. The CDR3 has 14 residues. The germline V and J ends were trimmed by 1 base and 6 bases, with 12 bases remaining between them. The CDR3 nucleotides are TGTGCCAGCAGCTTAGTCGGCCGGGCTAATGGCTACACCTTC. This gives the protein CASSLVGRANGYTF.

The CDR3 loop is CASSSSGVGLVALEQYF. CDR3 DNA sequence: TGTGCCAGCAGCTCCTCTGGTGTGGGACTGGTGGCCCTCGAGCAGTACTTC. The chain couples TRBV7-8 to TRBJ2-7; possibly TRBD2 for D (6 bases). The ends were cut back, 4 bases at V and 6 bases at J, with 25 bases in the middle. The germline V gene encodes CDR1 SGHVS and CDR2 FQNEAQ. This CDR3 region has 17 residues.

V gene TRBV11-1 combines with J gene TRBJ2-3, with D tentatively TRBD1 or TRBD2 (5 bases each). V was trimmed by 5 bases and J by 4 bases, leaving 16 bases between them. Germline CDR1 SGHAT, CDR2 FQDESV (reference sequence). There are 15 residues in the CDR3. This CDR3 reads CASSPGPWGPDTQYF. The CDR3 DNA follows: TGTGCCAGCAGCCCGGGACCCTGGGGCCCAGATACGCAGTATTTT.